The 14 T cell receptor beta chains below all came from one sample that was sequenced in a study of metastatic and nonmetastatic thyroid tumors. MiXCR re-clonotyped the PCR reads for TCRdb. The sample consists of 60,000 or so clones, roughly 4% of them appearing once. Every patient underwent thyroid surgery untreated. Sample: blood. The source is a female donor with papillary thyroid cancer or a benign thyroid nodule (not recorded which). Some clones in this sample may be carry-over from other donors' samples.

This clone was seen many times. The gene calls are TRBV5-1 and TRBJ2-1, with TRBD1 matching over 9 bases. The ends lost 4 bases at V and 6 bases at J; junction bases unmatched: 17. CDR1 and CDR2 from the germline V gene are SGHRS and YFSETQ. The CDR3 length is 18 residues. CDR3 loop: CASSRSGTGQTLLNEQFF. In DNA, the CDR3 is TGCGCCAGCAGCCGAAGCGGGACAGGGCAAACACTCCTCAATGAGCAGTTCTTC. The whole variable domain, remainder taken from reference TRBV5-1 and TRBJ2-1, is KAGVTQTPRYLIKTRGQQVTLSCSPISGHRSVSWYQQTPGQGLQFLFEYFSETQRNKGNFPGRFSGRQFSNSRSEMNVSTLELGDSALYLCASSRSGTGQTLLNEQFFGPGTRLTVL.

This rearrangement joins TRBV11-2 to TRBJ2-7; the match to TRBD2 covers 8 bases. The J segment lost 5 bases and the V segment lost 5 bases, leaving 14 bases of the junction unmatched. The CDR3 length is 16 residues. Germline CDR1 reads SGHAT; CDR2 reads FQNNGV. CDR3 sequence (DNA): TGTGCCAGCAGCCACCCCCCCGGTAGCGGGATTCACGAGCAGTACTTC. Encoded protein: CASSHPPGSGIHEQYF.

This clone was recorded at least ten times. This chain uses TRBV5-1 with TRBJ2-1; TRBD2 aligns across 7 bases. J lost 9 bases, V lost 6 bases, and 9 bases had no gene match. This CDR3 region has 13 residues. Germline lookup yields CDR1 SGHRS and CDR2 YFSETQ. CDR3 in DNA: TGCGCCAGCACCACGGGGAGCGGGACTGAGCAGTTCTTC. Its translation is CASTTGSGTEQFF.

This clone was picked up many times. V is TRBV11-3 and J is TRBJ2-1; TRBD1 might be the D (5 bases). Trimming took 4 bases from V and 8 from J, leaving 15 bases between them. The CDR3 length is 14 residues. Germline CDR1 and CDR2: SGHNT and YENEEA. The CDR3 region is CASSSTAGIHEQFF. The CDR3 DNA sequence: TGTGCCAGCAGCTCCACGGCAGGGATCCATGAGCAGTTCTTC.

The CDR3 nucleotides are TGTGCCAGCAGCCCCCTGGTTGGAGGGCTAAGCACAGATACGCAGTATTTT. Residues: CASSPLVGGLSTDTQYF. V and J are TRBV7-8 and TRBJ2-3; possible D gene TRBD2, 6 bases. Trimming pared 5 bases from V and 0 bases from J, leaving 18 bases between. Germline V gives CDR1 SGHVS, CDR2 FQNEAQ. This CDR3 spans 17 amino acids.

This clone was observed a few times. Here the CDR3 omits its conserved ending phenylalanine or tryptophan, so a read error is the likely source. The genes are TRBV6-2 or TRBV6-3 and TRBJ2-1, with 7 positions matching TRBD2. The CDR3 covers 19 residues. The ends lost 9 bases at V and 5 bases at J; junction bases unmatched: 25. Germline V gene lookup returns CDR1 MNHEY and CDR2 SVGEGT. The CDR3 here is CASKPKGAGAPTRDNEQFL. CDR3 DNA: TGTGCCAGTAAGCCAAAAGGGGCGGGAGCCCCGACGAGGGACAATGAGCAGTTCTTA.

A few counts support this clone. The chain joins TRBV20-1 to TRBJ1-2, with D perhaps TRBD1 (6 bases). Trimming took off 1 base at V and 4 bases at J, with 13 bases between the two ends. Germline V gives CDR1 DFQATT, CDR2 SNEGSKA (reference sequence). This CDR3 has 14 amino acids. CDR3 in DNA: TGCAGTGCTAGAGGGGGGCTCGTTAGCTATGGCTACACCTTC. It yields the protein CSARGGLVSYGYTF.

This clone was seen at least ten times. The chain carries TRBV5-5 and TRBJ1-1; D may be TRBD1 (5 bases). The CDR3 is 14 amino acids. Between the trimmed V and J ends, which lost 3 bases and 1 base, there was a span of 10 bases. CDR1 is SGHKS and CDR2 is YYEKEE in the germline V gene (reference sequence). As DNA, the CDR3 is TGTGCCAGCAGCTGGACCGACAGGAACACTGAAGCTTTCTTT. This codes for CASSWTDRNTEAFF.

This clone came up many times. This sequence joins TRBV12-3 or TRBV12-4 and TRBJ2-7; 7 positions match TRBD1. Germline trimming cut 2 bases from V and 2 bases from J; bases unmatched to any gene: 6. CDR3 length equals 15 residues. The CDR3 spells CASSLFSGTAYEQYF. The CDR3 bases are TGTGCCAGCAGTTTATTTTCCGGGACAGCCTACGAGCAGTACTTC.

Comments on this clone: This may be a read error, as it is one base from a much larger clone. The chain couples TRBV19 to TRBJ2-3; 12 bases map to TRBD2. Germline values: CDR1 LNHDA, CDR2 SQIVND (reference sequence). The CDR3 has 15 residues. CDR3 amino acids: CASSPTSGSADTRYF. In DNA, the CDR3 is TGTGCCAGTAGCCCGACTAGCGGGAGCGCAGATACGCGGTATTTT.

In its sample, this clone was seen many times. This chain joins TRBV6-4 and TRBJ2-7; D might be TRBD1 (5 bases). The CDR3 spans 13 residues. Between the trimmed V and J ends, which lost 7 bases and 4 bases, there was a span of 14 bases. Per the germline V gene, CDR1 is MRHNA and CDR2 is SNTAGT. The CDR3 here is CASTSDSKYEQYF. CDR3 nucleotide sequence: TGTGCCAGCACTTCCGACAGTAAATACGAGCAGTACTTC.

This chain links TRBV20-1 with TRBJ2-5; D is unresolved. V was pared by 3 bases and J by 5 bases, with 13 bases between. This CDR3 comprises 13 residues. The germline gives CDR1 DFQATT, CDR2 SNEGSKA (reference sequence). CDR3 nucleotides: TGCAGTGCTAGTAGGCCTCAAAGGGAGACCCAGTACTTC. Translated: CSASRPQRETQYF.

In regard to this clone: The junction does not match germline at one end; this may be a read error. The J gene is TRBJ2-7, the V gene TRBV6-1, with 8 bases fitting TRBD2. The germline CDR1 and CDR2 sequences are MNHNS and SASEGT. This CDR3 has 14 amino acids. CDR3 nucleotides: TGTGCCAGCAGGGAAGCGGGAGAGGCCTACGAGCAGTACTTC. Translation gives CASREAGEAYEQYF.

Turning to this clone: One base away lies a much larger clone, so this may be a sequencing read error. CDR3 amino acids: CASSDHDRWSYVYTF. The DNA for the CDR3 is TGCGCCAGCAGTGACCACGACAGGTGGTCCTATGTCTACACCTTC. The chain combines TRBV10-1 with TRBJ1-2; D is possibly TRBD1 (6 bases). This CDR3 spans 15 amino acids. Germline CDR1 and CDR2: WNHNN and SYGVQD (reference sequence).